The text below deals with one T cell receptor beta chain. Its antigen is still unknown. Per-base qualities were not stored, and no clone one base away is much larger. The sample's time point label, decoded: blood 4 weeks post-SBRT, at nephrectomy. The treatment or condition label here, explained by the study, means: 15 Gy SBRT to primary tumor, nephrectomy 4 weeks later. The samples were drawn from a clinical trial, where primary renal cell carcinomas were treated with 15 Gy of stereotactic body radiation therapy and then removed by nephrectomy 4 weeks afterward. Serial peripheral blood from radiation-treated patients was sampled at baseline, 2 weeks and 4 weeks after SBRT to track tumor-enriched clonotypes. Every patient had renal cell carcinoma of clear cell pathology. Genomic DNA for TCR sequencing was prepared using the QIAamp DNA Blood Mini Kit (Qiagen). The analyses included just those samples that passed every quality control check.

TCR beta libraries were generated from genomic DNA with the immunoSEQ kit, following the manufacturer's recommendations. To prepare the libraries, a first multiplex PCR with proprietary primers was run, followed by a second PCR that added unique barcodes, and a bead cleanup was done after each round. A positive control reaction and a negative control reaction, both provided in the kit, were run with every batch of samples. The final libraries were assessed on an Agilent 4200 TapeStation D1000 ScreenTape, pooled by volume, and quantified by qPCR. Sequencing was performed on an Illumina NextSeq500 using a MidOutput 150-cycle cartridge, with 156 Read1 cycles, 15 Index1 cycles, and the kit custom primers. The pooled library was loaded at about 1 pM with 20% PhiX control spiked in. The authors' pipeline ran thus. Vendor-processed data were analyzed in R, and a clonotype was defined as all T cells sharing the same CDR3 nucleotide sequence. For clone abundance analyses, frequencies were normalized to the 10,000 most abundant clones in each sample. Public T cell clones, which averaged fewer than five per sample, were removed prior to analysis. A difference in abundance of at least 32-fold between compartments was used to define tumor-enriched and baseline blood-enriched clonotypes. A beta-binomial differential abundance model was used to identify clonotypes that were expanded or contracted between blood time points. Similarity between tumor and blood repertoires was quantified using the Baroni-Urbani and Buser coefficient, and groups were compared with two-tailed Wilcoxon tests in R. TCRdb holds this immuneACCESS table with in-frame rearrangements only. Some clones are missing; in checked studies, unresolved V genes explain under half, and the rest has no known cause. V, J and clone size derive from that table, while D and trimming were established from the DNA sequence. For this sample there are fewer than 200,000 clones; 88% appear just once. About 11% of the sample lies in the top ten.

The CDR3 goes from the cysteine to the phenylalanine over 13 residues. Solely the CDR3 DNA is kept, with 39 bases framed from the first base. A distance of 11 bases separates the germline ends of V and J, which lose 5 bases and 6 bases respectively. Per the germline V gene (reference sequence), MNHNY is the CDR1 and SVGAGI is the CDR2. The data belong to a study of radiation and T cells in renal cell carcinoma (dated by TCRdb to 2018 to 2020). In terms of the full investigation: In total, 50 or so samples, comprising 26 tumors and approximately 27 peripheral blood samples, were subjected to TCR beta sequencing. The last blood draw happened 4 weeks after radiation, timed to coincide with nephrectomy. Across all 53 samples, 3.5 million to 4.5 million unique CDR3 nucleotide sequences encoding about 2.4 million unique CDR3 amino acid sequences were identified.

On the study overall, not on this receptor specifically: Blood repertoire dynamics were not followed beyond 4 weeks after treatment. In blood, the top tumor clonotypes increased from baseline to 2 weeks after radiation and then shrank by 4 weeks, which suggests a temporary expansion of tumor-resident clones. Because pretreatment tumor biopsies were not available, the study could not determine whether clonotypes were already present within the tumor at baseline. With a single-armed trial design, the study had no way to address how radiation dose or scheduling affects the TCR repertoire.

The chain is made from TRBV6-6 and TRBJ1-5; 5 matching bases give a weak D call of TRBD1. The source material was blood, sampled from a patient whose treatment included radiotherapy and nephrectomy. This receptor was taken from a woman in her forties or fifties with renal cell carcinoma. The sequence in DNA is TGTGCCAGCAGTCGACAGAAGGGTCAGCCCCAGCATTTT. Translated, this gives CASSRQKGQPQHF.